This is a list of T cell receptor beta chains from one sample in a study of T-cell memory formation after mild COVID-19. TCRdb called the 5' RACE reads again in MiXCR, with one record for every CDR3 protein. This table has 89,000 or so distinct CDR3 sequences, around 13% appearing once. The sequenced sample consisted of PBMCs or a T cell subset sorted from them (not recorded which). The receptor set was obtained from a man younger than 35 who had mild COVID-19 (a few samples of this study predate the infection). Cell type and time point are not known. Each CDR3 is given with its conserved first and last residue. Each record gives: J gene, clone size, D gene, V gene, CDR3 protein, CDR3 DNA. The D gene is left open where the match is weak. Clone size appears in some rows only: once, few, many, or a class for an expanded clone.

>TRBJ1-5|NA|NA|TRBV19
CAGGSAQPQHF
TGTGCCGGCGGGTCCGCTCAGCCCCAGCATTTT
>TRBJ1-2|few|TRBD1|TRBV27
CASSRTGGELVDGYTF
TGTGCCAGCAGTAGGACAGGGGGTGAACTTGTGGATGGCTACACCTTC
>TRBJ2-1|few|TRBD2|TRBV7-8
CASSLSGLAGVKDEQFF
TGTGCCAGCAGCTTATCTGGGCTAGCGGGGGTAAAGGATGAGCAGTTCTTC
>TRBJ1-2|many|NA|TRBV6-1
CASSEVVGNYGYTF
TGTGCCAGCAGTGAAGTGGTCGGTAACTATGGCTACACCTTC
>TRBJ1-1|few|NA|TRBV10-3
CAISESAMNTEAFF
TGTGCCATCAGTGAGTCGGCTATGAACACTGAAGCTTTCTTT
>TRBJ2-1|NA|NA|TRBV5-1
CASSSAGEHYNEQFF
TGCGCCAGCAGCTCCGCTGGGGAACACTACAATGAGCAGTTCTTC
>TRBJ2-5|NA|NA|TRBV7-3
CASSLGDKYQETQYF
TGTGCCAGCAGCTTAGGGGACAAGTACCAAGAGACCCAGTACTTC
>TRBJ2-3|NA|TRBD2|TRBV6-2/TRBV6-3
CASSPLAGFPDTQYF
TGTGCCAGCAGTCCGCTAGCGGGGTTTCCAGATACGCAGTATTTT
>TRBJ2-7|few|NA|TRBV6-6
CASSYLSAYEQYF
TGTGCCAGCAGTTACTTGTCAGCCTACGAGCAGTACTTC
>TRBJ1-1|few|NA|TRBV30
CAWDPGVALNTEAFF
TGTGCCTGGGATCCTGGGGTAGCCTTGAACACTGAAGCTTTCTTT
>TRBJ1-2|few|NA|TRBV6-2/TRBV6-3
CASSYSLFGGYTF
TGTGCCAGCAGTTATTCGCTTTTTGGTGGCTACACCTTC
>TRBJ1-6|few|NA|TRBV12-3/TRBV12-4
CASSPRGDTYNSPLHF
TGTGCCAGCAGCCCGAGGGGGGATACCTATAATTCACCCCTCCACTTT
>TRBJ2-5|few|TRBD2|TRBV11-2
CASSFRLAGVQETQYF
TGTGCCAGCAGCTTCCGACTAGCGGGGGTCCAAGAGACCCAGTACTTC
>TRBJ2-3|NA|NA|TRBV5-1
CASGLVRSHTDTQYF
TGCGCCAGTGGCCTAGTTAGGAGTCACACAGATACGCAGTATTTT
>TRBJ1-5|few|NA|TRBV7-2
CASSQGIGYQPQHF
TGTGCCAGCAGCCAGGGGATAGGTTATCAGCCCCAGCATTTT
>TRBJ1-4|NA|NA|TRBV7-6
CASSLDGGLVPNEKLFF
TGTGCCAGCAGCTTAGATGGGGGGCTAGTCCCTAATGAAAAACTGTTTTTT
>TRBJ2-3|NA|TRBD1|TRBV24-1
CATSDFGSGTGDTDTQYF
TGTGCCACCAGTGACTTTGGATCGGGGACAGGGGACACAGATACGCAGTATTTT
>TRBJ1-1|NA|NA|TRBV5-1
CASSSGGAGVNTEAFF
TGCGCCAGCAGCTCCGGGGGGGCCGGGGTGAACACTGAAGCTTTCTTT
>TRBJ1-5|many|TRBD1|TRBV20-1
CSARELGQGIYSNQPQHF
TGCAGTGCTAGAGAACTGGGACAGGGGATTTATAGCAATCAGCCCCAGCATTTT
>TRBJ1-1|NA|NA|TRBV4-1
CASSQVGQNRGNTEAFF
TGCGCCAGCAGCCAAGTCGGTCAGAATCGTGGGAACACTGAAGCTTTCTTT
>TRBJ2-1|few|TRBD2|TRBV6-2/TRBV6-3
CASSLSGGYNEQFF
TGTGCCAGCAGTTTATCGGGGGGATACAATGAGCAGTTCTTC
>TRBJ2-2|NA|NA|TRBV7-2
CASSLGLAGELFF
TGTGCCAGCAGCCTAGGCCTGGCCGGTGAGCTGTTTTTT
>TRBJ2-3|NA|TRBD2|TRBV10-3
CAISGALTSAGGLTDTQYF
TGTGCCATCAGTGGTGCCCTAACGTCAGCGGGGGGGCTCACAGATACGCAGTATTTT
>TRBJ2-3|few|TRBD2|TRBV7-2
CASSPILGGWADTQYF
TGTGCCAGCAGCCCAATACTGGGGGGGTGGGCGGATACGCAGTATTTT
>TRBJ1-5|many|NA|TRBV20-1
CSSQGGSQPQHF
TGCAGTTCACAGGGTGGGAGTCAGCCCCAGCATTTT
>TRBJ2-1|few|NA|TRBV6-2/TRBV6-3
CASSYSRGSSYNEQFF
TGTGCCAGCAGTTACTCACGGGGGTCTTCCTACAATGAGCAGTTCTTC
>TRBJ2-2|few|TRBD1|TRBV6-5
CASSYAGGNGELFF
TGTGCCAGCAGTTACGCAGGGGGCAACGGGGAGCTGTTTTTT
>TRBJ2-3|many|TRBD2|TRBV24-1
CATSERTSGLSTQYF
TGTGCCACCAGTGAGAGGACTAGCGGGCTATCTACGCAGTATTTT
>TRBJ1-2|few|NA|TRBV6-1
CASKPLGDGYTF
TGTGCCAGCAAGCCCCTTGGGGATGGCTACACCTTC
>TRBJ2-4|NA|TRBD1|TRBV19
CASAVPGQGSKNIQYF
TGTGCCAGTGCCGTCCCGGGACAGGGGTCCAAAAACATTCAGTACTTC
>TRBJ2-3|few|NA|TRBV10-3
CAIRDSLSTDTQYF
TGTGCCATCAGAGACTCGCTTAGCACAGATACGCAGTATTTT
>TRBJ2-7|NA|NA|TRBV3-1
CASSQQSDKPYEQYF
TGTGCCAGCAGCCAACAATCGGACAAACCCTACGAGCAGTACTTC
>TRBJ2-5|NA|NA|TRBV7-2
CASSFALRVGETQYF
TGTGCCAGCAGCTTCGCATTGAGGGTAGGCGAGACCCAGTACTTC
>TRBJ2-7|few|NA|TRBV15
CATSGQRSYEQYF
TGTGCCACCAGCGGACAGCGATCCTACGAGCAGTACTTC
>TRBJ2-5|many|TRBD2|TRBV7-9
CASSPLLAGPPIETQYF
TGTGCCAGCAGCCCTCTACTAGCGGGGCCCCCGATAGAGACCCAGTACTTC
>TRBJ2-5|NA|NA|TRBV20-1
CSARDAGDPGETQYF
TGCAGTGCTAGAGATGCCGGGGACCCCGGAGAGACCCAGTACTTC
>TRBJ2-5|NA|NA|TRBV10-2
CASSRVPREETQYF
TGCGCCAGCAGTCGTGTACCCCGGGAAGAGACCCAGTACTTC
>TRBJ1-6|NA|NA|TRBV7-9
CASSFGGGNSPLHF
TGTGCCAGCAGCTTCGGGGGAGGCAATTCACCCCTCCACTTT
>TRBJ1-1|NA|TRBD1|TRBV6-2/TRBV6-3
CASCASGGTEAFF
TGTGCCAGCTGCGCATCAGGGGGCACTGAAGCTTTCTTT
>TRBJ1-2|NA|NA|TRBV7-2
CASRGPGAPPGYTF
TGTGCCAGCAGAGGGCCCGGGGCCCCGCCTGGCTACACCTTC
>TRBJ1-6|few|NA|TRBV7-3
CASSLGESFYSPLHF
TGTGCCAGCAGCCTAGGGGAGAGTTTCTATTCACCCCTCCACTTT
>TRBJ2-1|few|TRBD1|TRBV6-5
CASSFSGTGQFF
TGTGCCAGCAGTTTCTCCGGGACAGGGCAGTTCTTC
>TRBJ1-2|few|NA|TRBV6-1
CASRERQVRGYGYTF
TGTGCCAGCAGGGAGAGACAGGTTCGGGGCTATGGCTACACCTTC
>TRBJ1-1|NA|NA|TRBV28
CASSLGRRTEAFF
TGTGCCAGCAGTTTAGGGAGACGCACTGAAGCTTTCTTT
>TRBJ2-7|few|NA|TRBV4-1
CASSQTGTYEQYF
TGCGCCAGCAGCCAAACGGGAACCTACGAGCAGTACTTC
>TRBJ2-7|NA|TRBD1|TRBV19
CASSPGTGGPYEQYF
TGTGCCAGTAGCCCTGGGACAGGGGGACCCTACGAGCAGTACTTC
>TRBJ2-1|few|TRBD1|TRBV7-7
CASSLGTVGDEQFF
TGTGCTAGCAGCTTAGGGACAGTGGGTGATGAGCAGTTCTTC
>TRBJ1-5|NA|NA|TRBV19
CASGTGYSNQPQHF
TGTGCCAGTGGCACAGGGTATAGCAATCAGCCCCAGCATTTT